The present T cell receptor beta chain was sequenced within a study of T cell responses to AZD1222 COVID-19 vaccine. This table comes from immunoSEQ multiplex PCR, and its TCRdb copy is limited to in-frame clones, with some not included. Here the sample spans 150,000 to 160,000 clones, about 89% being singletons. Comments on this clone: No antigen is known for it.

Points from the study as a whole: Donors were largely white British and mainly female; clonal diversity was possibly underestimated.

V gave up 1 base and J gave up 10 bases, with 16 bases separating them. Germline CDR1 LGHDT, CDR2 YNNKEL (reference sequence). The CDR3 contains 14 residues. The V and J genes are TRBV3-1 (or the pseudogene TRBV3-2) and TRBJ1-1; a weak D match, TRBD1 (6 bases). The sequencing used peripheral blood, collected 28 days after the second AZD1222 dose. The sequence was collected from an adult who received the AZD1222 COVID-19 vaccine. The CDR3 sequence is CASSQVGAFGGAFF. DNA of the CDR3: TGTGCCAGCAGCCAAGTGGGGGCTTTTGGGGGAGCTTTCTTT.